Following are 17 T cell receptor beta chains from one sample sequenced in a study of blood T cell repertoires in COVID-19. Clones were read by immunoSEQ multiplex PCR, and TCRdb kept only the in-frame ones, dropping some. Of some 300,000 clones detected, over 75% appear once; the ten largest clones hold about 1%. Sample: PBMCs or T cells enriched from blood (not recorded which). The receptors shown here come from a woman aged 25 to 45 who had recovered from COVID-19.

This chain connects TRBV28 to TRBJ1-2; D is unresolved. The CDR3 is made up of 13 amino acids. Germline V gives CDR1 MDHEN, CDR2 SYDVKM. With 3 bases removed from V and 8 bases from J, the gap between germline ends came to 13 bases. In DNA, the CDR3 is TGTGCCAGCAGTTTTCCCCAAACGCGAGGCTACACCTTC. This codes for CASSFPQTRGYTF.

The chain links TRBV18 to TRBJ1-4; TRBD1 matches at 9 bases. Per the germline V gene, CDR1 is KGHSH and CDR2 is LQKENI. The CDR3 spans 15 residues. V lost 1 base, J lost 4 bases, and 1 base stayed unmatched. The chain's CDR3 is CASSPLGQGNEKLFF. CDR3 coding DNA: TGTGCCAGCTCACCACTGGGACAGGGTAATGAAAAACTGTTTTTT.

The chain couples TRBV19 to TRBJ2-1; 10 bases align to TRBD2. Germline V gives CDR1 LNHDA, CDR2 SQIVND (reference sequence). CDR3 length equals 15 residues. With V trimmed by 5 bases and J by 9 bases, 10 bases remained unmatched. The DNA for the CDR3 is TGTGCCAGTAGTGGGGCTAGCGGGAGATGGGGTGAGCAGTTCTTC. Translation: CASSGASGRWGEQFF.

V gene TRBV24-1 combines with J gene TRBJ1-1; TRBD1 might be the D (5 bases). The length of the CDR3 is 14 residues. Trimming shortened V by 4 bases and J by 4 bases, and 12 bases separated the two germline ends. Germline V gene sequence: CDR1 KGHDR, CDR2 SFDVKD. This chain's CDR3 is CATSEGVEGTEAFF. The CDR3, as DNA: TGTGCCACCAGTGAGGGGGTGGAGGGCACTGAAGCTTTCTTT.

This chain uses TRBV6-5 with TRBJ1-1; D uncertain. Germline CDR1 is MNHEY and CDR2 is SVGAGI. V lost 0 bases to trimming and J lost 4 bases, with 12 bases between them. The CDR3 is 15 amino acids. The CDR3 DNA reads TGTGCCAGCAGTTACTCGGGAGGGATTGGCACTGAAGCTTTCTTT. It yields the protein CASSYSGGIGTEAFF.

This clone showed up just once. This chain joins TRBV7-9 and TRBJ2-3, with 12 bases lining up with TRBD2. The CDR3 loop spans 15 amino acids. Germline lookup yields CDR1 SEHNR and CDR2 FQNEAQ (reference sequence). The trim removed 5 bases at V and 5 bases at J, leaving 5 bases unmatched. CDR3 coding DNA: TGTGCCAGCAGCCCGACTAGCGGGGGCGAAGATACGCAGTATTTT. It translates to CASSPTSGGEDTQYF. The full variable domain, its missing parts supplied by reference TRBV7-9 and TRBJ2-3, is DTGVSQNPRHKITKRGQNVTFRCDPISEHNRLYWYRQTLGQGPEFLTYFQNEAQLEKSRLLSDRFSAERPKGSFSTLEIQRTEQGDSAMYLCASSPTSGGEDTQYFGPGTRLTVL.

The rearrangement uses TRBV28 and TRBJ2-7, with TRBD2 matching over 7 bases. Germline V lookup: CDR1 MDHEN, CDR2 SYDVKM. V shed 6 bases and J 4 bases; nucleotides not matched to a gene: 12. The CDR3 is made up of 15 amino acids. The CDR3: CASSPKWGGRYEQYF. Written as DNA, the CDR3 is TGTGCCAGCAGCCCGAAGTGGGGAGGGAGGTACGAGCAGTACTTC.

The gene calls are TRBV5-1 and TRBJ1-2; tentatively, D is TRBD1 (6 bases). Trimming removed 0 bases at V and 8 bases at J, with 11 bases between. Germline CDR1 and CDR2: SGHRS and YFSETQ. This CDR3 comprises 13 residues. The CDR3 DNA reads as TGCGCCAGCAGCTTGGGACAGGAAATGGGCTACACCTTC. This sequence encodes CASSLGQEMGYTF. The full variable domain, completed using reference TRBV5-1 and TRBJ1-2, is KAGVTQTPRYLIKTRGQQVTLSCSPISGHRSVSWYQQTPGQGLQFLFEYFSETQRNKGNFPGRFSGRQFSNSRSEMNVSTLELGDSALYLCASSLGQEMGYTFGSGTRLTVV.

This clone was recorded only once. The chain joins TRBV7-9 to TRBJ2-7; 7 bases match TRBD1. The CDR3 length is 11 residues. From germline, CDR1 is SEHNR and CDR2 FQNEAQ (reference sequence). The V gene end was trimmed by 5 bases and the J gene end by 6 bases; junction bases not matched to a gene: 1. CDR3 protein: CASSGQVEQYF. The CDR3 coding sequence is TGTGCCAGCAGCGGACAGGTCGAGCAGTACTTC.

CDR3 in DNA: TGTGCCAGCAGCCCCACTAGCATCCCACGGTTCTTC. Translating it yields CASSPTSIPRFF. The gene calls are TRBV9 and TRBJ2-1; TRBD2 might be the D (6 bases). In germline, CDR1 is SGDLS, CDR2 YYNGEE. V was shortened by 4 bases and J by 15 bases, with 17 bases between the two germline ends. The CDR3 loop spans 12 amino acids.

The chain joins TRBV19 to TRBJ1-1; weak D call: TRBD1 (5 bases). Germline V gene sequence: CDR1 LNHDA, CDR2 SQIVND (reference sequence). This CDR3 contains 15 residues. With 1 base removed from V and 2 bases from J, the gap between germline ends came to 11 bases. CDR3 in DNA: TGTGCCAGTAGTATAGGGATGGGGCTTAACACTGAAGCTTTCTTT. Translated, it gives CASSIGMGLNTEAFF.

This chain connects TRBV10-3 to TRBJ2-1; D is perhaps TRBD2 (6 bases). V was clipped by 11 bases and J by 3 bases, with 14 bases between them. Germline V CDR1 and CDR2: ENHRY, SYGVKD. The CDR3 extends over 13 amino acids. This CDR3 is CASRRGDYNEQFF. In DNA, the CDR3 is TGTGCCTCCCGCCGCGGGGACTACAATGAGCAGTTCTTC.

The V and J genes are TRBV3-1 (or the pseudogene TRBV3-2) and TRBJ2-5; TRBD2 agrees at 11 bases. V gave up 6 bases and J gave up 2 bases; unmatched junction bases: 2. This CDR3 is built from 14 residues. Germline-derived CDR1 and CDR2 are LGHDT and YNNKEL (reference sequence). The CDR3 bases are TGTGCCAGCAGTCCTAGCGGGGGGCAAGAGACCCAGTACTTC. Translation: CASSPSGGQETQYF.

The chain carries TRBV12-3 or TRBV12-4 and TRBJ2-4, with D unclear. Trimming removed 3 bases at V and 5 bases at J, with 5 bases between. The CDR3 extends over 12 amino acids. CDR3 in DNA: TGTGCCAGCAGTTTGCGAGAAAACATTCAGTACTTC. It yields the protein CASSLRENIQYF.

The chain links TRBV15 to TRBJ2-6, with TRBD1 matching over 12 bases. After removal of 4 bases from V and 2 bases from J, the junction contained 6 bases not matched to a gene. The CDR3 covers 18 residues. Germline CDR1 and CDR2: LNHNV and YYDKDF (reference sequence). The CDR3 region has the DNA TGTGCCACCAGCATTCCGGGACAGGGGGCAGCTGGGGCCAACGTCCTGACTTTC. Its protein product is CATSIPGQGAAGANVLTF.

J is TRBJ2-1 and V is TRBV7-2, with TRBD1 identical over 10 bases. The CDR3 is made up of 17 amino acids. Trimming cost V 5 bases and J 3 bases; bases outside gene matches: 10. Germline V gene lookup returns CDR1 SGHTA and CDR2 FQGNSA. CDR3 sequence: CASSQPRDRGHYNEQFF. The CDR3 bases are TGTGCCAGCAGCCAACCCCGGGACAGGGGACACTACAATGAGCAGTTCTTC.

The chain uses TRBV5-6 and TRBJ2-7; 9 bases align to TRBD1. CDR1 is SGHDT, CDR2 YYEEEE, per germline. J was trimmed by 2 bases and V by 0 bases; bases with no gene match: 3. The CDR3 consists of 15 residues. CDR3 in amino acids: CASSLVGTGPYEQYF. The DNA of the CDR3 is TGTGCCAGCAGCTTGGTGGGGACAGGGCCCTACGAGCAGTACTTC.